This T cell receptor (beta chain) was identified in a study of spatial heterogeneity in lung cancer. At the level of the study: TCR and UMI combinations that were unique each appeared, on average, more than ten times in raw reads.

A distinct unique molecular identifier was carried by each TCR cDNA molecule. TCRdb reanalysed the 5' RACE reads using MiXCR and keeps one entry per CDR3 protein. This table has about 3,300 distinct CDR3 sequences, 9.8% appearing once. The time point was: sample taken at primary tumor resection. Untreated early-stage non-small cell lung cancer patients, 55 to 85 in total, were the donors. Sequencing of whole RNA from tumor, nontumor lung or frozen PBMC involved no sorting. This clonotype came up a few times. Looked up from germline, CDR1 is SGHVS and CDR2 is FQNEAQ. Trimming stripped 4 bases from V and 3 bases from J, with 8 bases between. CDR3 size: 13 residues.

The V and J genes are TRBV7-8 and TRBJ2-3, with D perhaps assigned TRBD1 or TRBD2 (5 bases each). The starting material was normal lung tissue next to the tumor, obtained at surgery. The clonotype originates from a male donor with early-stage non-small cell lung cancer. CDR3 in DNA: TGTGCCAGCAGCTGGGGGAGAACAGATACGCAGTATTTT. This encodes CASSWGRTDTQYF.